The sample holds a few counts of the clone carrying this T cell receptor beta chain. As yet, its antigen is unknown. Primed by a sample-barcoded 5' primer and a J-beta primer mix, a second PCR proceeded for 7 to 11 cycles. TCRdb analysed the 5' RACE reads with MiXCR anew, one entry per CDR3 protein. The top ten clones hold more than 3% of a sample with about 720,000 distinct CDR3 sequences, around 25% of them seen once. The data originate from a study of blood T cells in healthy people across ages. Per the germline V gene, CDR1 is DFQATT and CDR2 is SNEGSKA (reference sequence). The germline V and J ends were trimmed by 0 bases and 4 bases, with 13 bases remaining between them. The length of the CDR3 is 15 residues. Study-level points and caveats: In older individuals, TCR beta diversity per million T cells was lower, falling roughly linearly with age.

The data were also submitted as part of a second study, on T cells of mothers and their children. From that report: Each child gave around 3 million TCR beta CDR3 reads (each mother, over 10 million).

The specimen was blood. The chain carries TRBV20-1 and TRBJ1-5, with D perhaps matching TRBD1 (6 bases). The source is a boy younger than 18 in good health. The CDR3 DNA sequence: TGCAGTGCTAGAGATCTACAGGGAAGAAATCAGCCCCAGCATTTT. Translating gives CSARDLQGRNQPQHF.